This entry features one T cell receptor (beta chain) sequence. Per germline, CDR1 SGHTA and CDR2 FQGNSA. This CDR3 is 14 amino acids long. TCRdb derives one entry per CDR3 protein from the 5' RACE reads, leaving out DNA. The listing records some 410,000 distinct CDR3 sequences. The source of the sample is a study of T cells expressing NK-cell markers. Study-level information: Sorted CD3+CD56+NKG2C+, CD3+CD56+NKG2C- and CD3+CD56-NKG2C+ T cells supplied TCR beta repertoires. Seropositivity for HCMV was found in seven of the eight sequenced donors, with one seronegative.

The chain combines TRBV7-2 with TRBJ2-1; TCRdb's D gene call, TRBD1, goes unchecked for lack of DNA. The TCR comes from a woman between 18 and 69 years old in good health. Sequencing was done on a sample of blood T cells: a sorted CD56 or NKG2C T cell subset, CD4+ or CD8+ T cells, or bulk PBMC T cells (not recorded which). This CDR3 reads CASSLDSRQAEQFF.